The 18 T cell receptor beta chains below come from one sample, sequenced in a study of cytomegalovirus exposure and HLA in healthy donors. The assay was immunoSEQ multiplex PCR, and TCRdb's table has in-frame clones only and misses some. The sample carries 100,000 to 150,000 clones, more than 70% recorded once. Source material: PBMCs. The receptors were gathered from a man under 40 in good health and CMV-seronegative.

The genes are TRBV7-6 and TRBJ2-5; 7 nucleotides match TRBD1. The germline gives CDR1 SGHVS, CDR2 FNYEAQ. The CDR3 contains 14 residues. Trimming at V came to 6 bases and at J to 6 bases, leaving 10 bases not matched to a gene. The DNA of the CDR3 is TGTGCCAGCAGGCCTCTGACAGGGCTCCAGACCCAGTACTTC. Its translation: CASRPLTGLQTQYF.

The chain recombines TRBV13 with TRBJ2-2; D unclear. CDR3 length equals 15 residues. Germline assignment: CDR1 PRHDT and CDR2 FYEKMQ (reference sequence). Deletions cut 2 bases from V and 0 bases from J, with 7 bases between. The CDR3 nucleotides are TGTGCCAGCAGCTTACAGCTAGCGAACACCGGGGAGCTGTTTTTT. Translating gives CASSLQLANTGELFF.

The V and J genes are TRBV10-1 and TRBJ2-1; 7 positions agree with TRBD1. The ends lost 1 base at V and 14 bases at J; junction bases unmatched: 5. The CDR3 contains 12 residues. Germline V gene lookup returns CDR1 WNHNN and CDR2 SYGVQD (reference sequence). The CDR3 protein is CASSEFRTGEFF. The CDR3 region has the DNA TGCGCCAGCAGTGAGTTTCGGACAGGAGAGTTCTTC.

This chain links TRBV7-9 with TRBJ1-4, with D possibly TRBD1 on 6 matching bases. Germline lookup yields CDR1 SEHNR and CDR2 FQNEAQ (reference sequence). V lost 5 bases to trimming and J lost 7 bases, with 17 bases between them. The CDR3 consists of 15 residues. The DNA for the CDR3 is TGTGCCAGCAGCCCTACGGGGGGCGCTAGTGAAAAACTGTTTTTT. Translated: CASSPTGGASEKLFF. The full variable domain, rest sourced from reference TRBV7-9 and TRBJ1-4, is DTGVSQNPRHKITKRGQNVTFRCDPISEHNRLYWYRQTLGQGPEFLTYFQNEAQLEKSRLLSDRFSAERPKGSFSTLEIQRTEQGDSAMYLCASSPTGGASEKLFFGSGTQLSVL.

This chain links TRBV7-2 with TRBJ1-2; 10 bases align to TRBD1. The CDR3 has 15 amino acids. Germline V gene sequence: CDR1 SGHTA, CDR2 FQGNSA. Trimming removed 1 base from V and 6 bases from J; junction bases left unmatched: 5. For the CDR3, the DNA is TGTGCCAGCAGCTTAGTGATCGGACAGGGGGATGGCTACACCTTC. Its translation is CASSLVIGQGDGYTF.

CDR3 residues: CASTEHEQYF. CDR3 DNA sequence: TGTGCCAGCACGGAGCACGAGCAGTACTTC. V gene TRBV6-1 combines with J gene TRBJ2-7; no clear D gene. Germline CDR1 MNHNS, CDR2 SASEGT. V lost 7 bases and J 5 bases, leaving 6 bases between the germline ends. The CDR3 runs to 10 residues.

V and J are TRBV11-2 and TRBJ2-2; 7 nucleotides match TRBD1. The length of the CDR3 is 16 residues. The junction had 7 bases not matched to a gene; V was cut back by 5 bases and J by 1 base. Looked up from germline, CDR1 is SGHAT and CDR2 is FQNNGV. The CDR3 is CASSVLQGRNTGELFF. The CDR3 DNA sequence: TGTGCCAGCAGCGTCCTACAGGGGCGGAACACCGGGGAGCTGTTTTTT.

A note on this clone: Mismatch with germline at one junction end may stem from a read error. V is TRBV11-2 and J is TRBJ2-7, with 8 bases identical to TRBD1. CDR3 length: 17 residues. Germline values: CDR1 SGHAT, CDR2 FQNNGV. The CDR3 nucleotides read TGTGCCAGCAGCTTATATGGGGGGCAGGGGGCCTCCCACGAGCAGTACTTC. This encodes CASSLYGGQGASHEQYF.

Points on this clone: The sample holds other DNA sequences that translate to the same CDR3. The chain is built from TRBV6-1 and TRBJ1-3, with D hard to call. Germline lookup yields CDR1 MNHNS and CDR2 SASEGT. CDR3 length equals 15 residues. Trimming took 8 bases from V and 1 from J, leaving 15 bases between them. This chain's CDR3 is CASRRPGISGNTIYF. DNA of the CDR3: TGTGCCAGCCGACGGCCCGGGATATCTGGAAACACCATATATTTT.

The chain combines TRBV30 with TRBJ2-1; TRBD2 matches 12 bases. V was pared by 7 bases and J by 7 bases, with 5 bases of the junction left unmatched. This CDR3 has 13 amino acids. CDR1 is GTSNPN, CDR2 SVGIG, per germline (reference sequence). The CDR3 here is CALGTSGRNEQFF. In DNA, the CDR3 is TGTGCCTTGGGGACTAGCGGGCGTAATGAGCAGTTCTTC.

The chain has TRBV14 and TRBJ2-2, with TRBD2 matching 8 bases. The germline gives CDR1 SGHDN, CDR2 FVKESK. V was pared by 1 base and J by 6 bases, with 7 bases of the junction left unmatched. This CDR3 spans 16 amino acids. For the CDR3, the DNA is TGTGCCAGCAGCCAAGGGAGCGGGAGATGGTCCGGGGAGCTGTTTTTT. Translated, it gives CASSQGSGRWSGELFF.

The chain recombines TRBV2 with TRBJ2-1; D is possibly TRBD1 (5 bases). Germline loops: CDR1 SNHLY, CDR2 FYNNEI. Trimming removed 3 bases from V and 8 bases from J, with 8 bases in between. This CDR3 contains 12 residues. CDR3 sequence (DNA): TGTGCCAGCAGTGACCAGGGTTATGAGCAGTTCTTC. It specifies CASSDQGYEQFF.

This chain connects TRBV2 to TRBJ1-1; D possibly corresponds to TRBD1 (5 bases). There are 11 residues in the CDR3. Trimming removed 7 bases from V and 8 bases from J, with 11 bases in between. Germline-derived CDR1 and CDR2 are SNHLY and FYNNEI. CDR3 protein: CASIQVTEAFF. CDR3 bases: TGTGCCAGCATACAGGTTACCGAAGCTTTCTTT.

J is TRBJ1-1 and V is TRBV18; D perhaps matches TRBD1 (6 bases). Trimming shortened V by 0 bases and J by 2 bases, and 13 bases separated the two germline ends. The CDR3 loop spans 16 amino acids. The germline gives CDR1 KGHSH, CDR2 LQKENI. CDR3 sequence (DNA): TGTGCCAGCTCACCACCCACCAGGGGTTTAAACACTGAAGCTTTCTTT. Translated, it gives CASSPPTRGLNTEAFF.

This clone was observed a few times. The chain employs TRBV7-9 and TRBJ1-2; 7 bases agree with TRBD1. The CDR3 has 18 residues. V shed 7 bases and J 5 bases; nucleotides not matched to a gene: 22. Germline lookup yields CDR1 SEHNR and CDR2 FQNEAQ (reference sequence). DNA of the CDR3: TGTGCCAGCACACGCAGACGGACAGGAGCCCTGGATGTATATGGCTACACCTTC. It codes for CASTRRRTGALDVYGYTF.

V is TRBV15 and J is TRBJ2-1, with 7 bases identical to TRBD2. This CDR3 has 17 residues. CDR1 and CDR2 (germline): LNHNV, YYDKDF (reference sequence). The V segment lost 1 base and the J segment 2 bases; nucleotides outside the gene matches: 8. In DNA, the CDR3 is TGTGCCACCAGCAGAGCGGCCAGCGGGAAGACCTACAATGAGCAGTTCTTC. It codes for CATSRAASGKTYNEQFF.

The chain links TRBV11-2 to TRBJ2-2, with D maybe TRBD2 (5 bases). Germline values: CDR1 SGHAT, CDR2 FQNNGV. The CDR3 loop spans 16 amino acids. Deletions cut 7 bases from V and 4 bases from J, with 19 bases between. The CDR3 loop is CASTPLAGAGTGELFF. The CDR3 nucleotides read TGTGCCAGCACTCCCCTAGCAGGCGCCGGCACCGGGGAGCTGTTTTTT. The complete variable domain, with remaining parts taken from reference TRBV11-2 and TRBJ2-2, reads EAGVAQSPRYKIIEKRQSVAFWCNPISGHATLYWYQQILGQGPKLLIQFQNNGVVDDSQLPKDRFSAERLKGVDSTLKIQPAKLEDSAVYLCASTPLAGAGTGELFFGEGSRLTVL.

This rearrangement joins TRBV30 to TRBJ2-1; D gene uncertain. Germline V gene lookup returns CDR1 GTSNPN and CDR2 SVGIG (reference sequence). The CDR3 has 15 amino acids. The V end lost 1 base, the J end lost 1 base, and 11 bases lay between the germline ends. CDR3 bases: TGTGCCTGGAGTGCCGAACATGGTTCCTACAATGAGCAGTTCTTC. Its translation is CAWSAEHGSYNEQFF.